The clone carrying this T cell receptor beta chain came up once. Per the germline V gene, CDR1 is KGHDR and CDR2 is SFDVKD. This CDR3 is 13 amino acids long. V gave up 5 bases and J gave up 4 bases, with 8 bases separating them. Clinical history as reported by participants underpinned cohort assignment. Recovered participants had two consecutive negative NP/OP PCR tests, healthcare professional clearance, or symptom resolution. The sample comes from a study of blood T cell repertoires in COVID-19. The overall study: The origin of the acute and convalescent COVID-19 samples was the United States, Italy and Spain. The analysed material was cDNA or gDNA that came from T cells, B-cell-depleted T cells, or PBMCs.

The protocol was immunoSEQ multiplex PCR, while the TCRdb copy is restricted to in-frame clones and leaves out a portion. In the table there are 220,000 or so clones, roughly 89% of which are singletons. Sequencing used PBMCs or T cells enriched from blood (not recorded which). V and J are TRBV24-1 and TRBJ1-5, with D unclear. The source is a woman aged 40 to 50 who had recovered from COVID-19. The CDR3 sequence is CATSVSGNQPQHF. The CDR3 DNA sequence: TGTGCCACCAGTGTTAGCGGGAATCAGCCCCAGCATTTT.